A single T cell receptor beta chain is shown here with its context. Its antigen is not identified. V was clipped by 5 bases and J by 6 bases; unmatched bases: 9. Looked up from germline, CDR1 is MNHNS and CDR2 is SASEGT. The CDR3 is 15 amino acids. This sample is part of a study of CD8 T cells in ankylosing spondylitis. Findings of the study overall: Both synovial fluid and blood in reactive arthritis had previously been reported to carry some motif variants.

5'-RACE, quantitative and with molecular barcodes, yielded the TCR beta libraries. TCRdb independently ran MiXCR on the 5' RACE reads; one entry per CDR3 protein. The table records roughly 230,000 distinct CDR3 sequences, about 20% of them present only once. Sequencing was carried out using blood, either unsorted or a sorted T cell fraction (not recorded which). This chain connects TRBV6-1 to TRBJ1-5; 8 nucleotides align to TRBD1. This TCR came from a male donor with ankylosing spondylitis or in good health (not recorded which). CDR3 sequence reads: CASSQTGGGVQPQHF. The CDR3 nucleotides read TGTGCCAGCAGTCAAACAGGGGGGGGGGTTCAGCCCCAGCATTTT.